This TCR beta chain was recovered during a study of T-cell reconstitution after alpha-beta-depleted transplantation in children. Concerning this clonotype itself: Antigen specificity is unknown.

Library preparation (for TCRbeta) was performed with unique molecular identifiers. Using its own MiXCR run on the PCR reads, TCRdb lists one record per CDR3 protein. The sample lists hundreds of thousands of distinct CDR3 sequences; around a sixth were seen once. From germline, CDR1 is SGHTA and CDR2 FQGNSA. The CDR3 runs 17 residues. The V end lost 0 bases, the J end lost 0 bases, and 12 bases lay between the germline ends. The study's findings and limits: Some patients' high day-60 TCRbeta diversity was attributed to recipient cells surviving conditioning. At the one-year point after transplant, T-cell counts and TCRbeta diversity were found to come mostly from T cells that had been newly produced.

The material sequenced was PBMCs, mostly from graft donor cells, taken 360 days after TCRalphabeta/CD19-depleted stem cell transplant. This rearrangement joins TRBV7-2 to TRBJ1-3, with D unresolved. The TCR sequence derives from a male patient aged 2-15 years who had a stem cell transplant for acute lymphoblastic leukemia, so the T cells may come from the graft donor. CDR3: CASSLAQPLSSGNTIYF. DNA of the CDR3: TGTGCCAGCAGCTTAGCGCAGCCCCTGAGCTCTGGAAACACCATATATTTT.